The following is a T cell receptor beta chain sequence with its context. What it binds is unknown. This sample was included in a study of shared clonotypes between healthy human individuals. Study information: Per donor, CD8 memory used one plate, CD8 naive used two, CD4 memory used three and CD4 naive used three.

Generated by immunoSEQ multiplex PCR, the TCRdb table keeps only in-frame clones and is missing some. Among roughly 520,000 clones listed, roughly 95% were seen once. V was pared by 5 bases and J by 4 bases, with 5 bases of the junction left unmatched. The CDR3 extends over 14 amino acids. CDR1 is SGHAT and CDR2 is FQNNGV in the germline V gene. Whole-study results and caveats: The naive CD4 repertoires of several donors were compared, and roughly 5% of clonotypes were shared.

The sequencing sample was made of naive CD4+ T cells sorted from blood. The subset: CD45RA+ positively selected. The receptor's source is a woman in her twenties or thirties in good health. J is TRBJ1-2 and V is TRBV11-2; 9 nucleotides match TRBD1. CDR3 nucleotide sequence: TGTGCCAGCAGCCCTGGACAGGGGATCTATGGCTACACCTTC. It encodes CASSPGQGIYGYTF.